This entry concerns a single T cell receptor (beta chain). The source of the sample is a study of blood T cells in healthy people across ages. Then a second PCR, running roughly 7 to 11 cycles, was carried out with a sample-barcoded 5' primer and a J-beta primer mix. TCRdb analysed the 5' RACE reads with MiXCR anew, one entry per CDR3 protein. The sample lists over 950,000 distinct CDR3 sequences, approximately 50% occurring once. This TCR was sampled from a woman aged 60-75 years in good health. Sample: blood.

The CDR3 protein is CSVLPSGTGPYEQYF. The CDR3 nucleotides read TGCAGCGTTTTGCCTAGCGGGACCGGGCCCTACGAGCAGTACTTC. The V call is TRBV29-1, the J call TRBJ2-7, with 9 bases that match TRBD2. Per germline, CDR1 SQVTM and CDR2 ANQGSEA. V was clipped by 5 bases and J by 2 bases; unmatched bases: 10. The CDR3 covers 15 residues.